This is a list of T cell receptor beta chains from one sample in a study of T-cell reconstitution after alpha-beta-depleted transplantation in children. TCRdb independently ran MiXCR on the PCR reads; one entry per CDR3 protein. This table holds around 370,000 distinct CDR3 sequences, approximately 10% found once. The source was PBMCs from the stem cell graft donor, collected from the stem cell graft. These receptors were taken from a human donor who donated a stem cell graft to a child with acute lymphoblastic leukemia. The CDR3 runs from the conserved cysteine through the conserved F or W. The D gene is left open where the match is weak. The listing skips clone size in some rows; elsewhere it reads once, few, many or a size class.

V	size	D	J	CDR3	DNA
TRBV5-6	few	-	TRBJ1-1	CASSLAAGNTEAFF	TGTGCCAGCAGCTTGGCGGCAGGGAACACTGAAGCTTTCTTT
TRBV20-1	-	-	TRBJ2-7	CSARDEGDYEQYF	TGCAGTGCTAGAGATGAGGGGGACTACGAGCAGTACTTC
TRBV20-1	-	-	TRBJ2-5	CSASTVQETQYF	TGCAGTGCTAGTACCGTACAAGAGACCCAGTACTTC
TRBV9	many	TRBD2	TRBJ2-3	CASSGELADTQYF	TGTGCCAGCAGCGGAGAACTAGCGGATACGCAGTATTTT
TRBV5-1	many	-	TRBJ2-5	CASSFGSRETQYF	TGCGCCAGCAGCTTTGGGAGTCGAGAGACCCAGTACTTC
TRBV29-1	few	-	TRBJ2-3	CSVEGGTESSTDTQYF	TGCAGCGTTGAGGGCGGGACGGAGTCCAGCACAGATACGCAGTATTTT
TRBV6-1	-	TRBD1	TRBJ1-2	CASSLGQPAVNYGYTF	TGTGCCAGCAGCCTGGGACAGCCCGCCGTCAACTATGGCTACACCTTC
TRBV20-1	-	TRBD1	TRBJ2-5	CSATRTGETQYF	TGCAGTGCCACTCGGACAGGAGAGACCCAGTACTTC
TRBV27	few	-	TRBJ2-7	CASSKTGRVYF	TGTGCCAGCAGTAAAACAGGGAGGGTGTACTTC
TRBV11-2	-	-	TRBJ2-1	CASSQRGVSYNEQFF	TGTGCCAGCAGCCAAAGGGGTGTCTCCTACAATGAGCAGTTCTTC
TRBV5-6	-	-	TRBJ2-1	CAISAMLRYSQFF	TGTGCCATCAGCGCCATGCTCCGGTACTCACAGTTCTTC
TRBV28	many	-	TRBJ2-7	CASSLWGRDYHEQYF	TGTGCCAGCAGTTTATGGGGGCGAGACTACCACGAGCAGTACTTC
TRBV27	few	-	TRBJ2-4	CASSLLSGNIQYF	TGTGCCAGCAGTTTACTAAGTGGGAACATTCAGTACTTC
TRBV5-1	few	-	TRBJ1-2	CASSGDGRPLYTF	TGCGCCAGCAGCGGGGATGGCAGGCCCCTCTACACCTTC
TRBV7-2	-	TRBD2	TRBJ2-7	CASSPTSGKYEQYF	TGTGCCAGCAGCCCGACTAGCGGGAAGTACGAGCAGTACTTC
TRBV12-3/TRBV12-4	-	-	TRBJ1-6	CASRLQASNSPLHF	TGTGCCAGCAGACTACAGGCGTCGAATTCACCCCTCCACTTT
TRBV7-2	few	-	TRBJ2-3	CASSFTGRSTDTQYF	TGTGCCAGCAGCTTTACCGGGCGTAGCACAGATACGCAGTATTTT
TRBV10-3	-	-	TRBJ2-5	CAIRTGPAGETQYF	TGTGCCATCAGAACGGGTCCGGCCGGGGAGACCCAGTACTTC
TRBV7-9	few	-	TRBJ1-2	CASSRDQVFNYGYTF	TGTGCCAGCAGCCGAGACCAGGTGTTCAACTATGGCTACACCTTC
TRBV5-1	few	-	TRBJ2-7	CASSFGGDYEQYF	TGCGCCAGCAGCTTTGGGGGTGACTACGAGCAGTACTTC
TRBV5-1	many	-	TRBJ2-3	CASSLAARGTDTQYF	TGCGCCAGCAGCTTGGCAGCCAGGGGAACAGATACGCAGTATTTT
TRBV28	-	-	TRBJ2-5	CASSYGGVRGEETQYF	TGTGCCAGCAGTTACGGGGGAGTAAGGGGGGAAGAGACCCAGTACTTC
TRBV15	many	-	TRBJ1-1	CATSRDLGIFSEAFF	TGTGCCACCAGCAGAGATCTGGGTATATTCTCTGAAGCTTTCTTT
TRBV12-3/TRBV12-4	few	-	TRBJ2-5	CASGRGALVETQYF	TGTGCCAGCGGCAGGGGCGCGTTGGTGGAGACCCAGTACTTC
TRBV7-2	few	TRBD2	TRBJ2-1	CASSSELAGGPNEQFF	TGTGCCAGCAGCTCTGAACTAGCGGGAGGGCCGAATGAGCAGTTCTTC
TRBV7-3	-	TRBD2	TRBJ2-1	CASSLRGEGSEQFF	TGTGCCAGCAGCTTACGCGGGGAGGGTAGTGAGCAGTTCTTC
TRBV3-1	few	-	TRBJ1-2	CASSQGQSYGYTF	TGTGCCAGCAGCCAGGGCCAGTCCTATGGCTACACCTTC
TRBV5-5	many	TRBD2	TRBJ2-1	CASSLFAGGTNEQFF	TGTGCCAGCAGCTTGTTTGCGGGGGGTACCAATGAGCAGTTCTTC
TRBV7-8	many	-	TRBJ2-3	CASSLVPGSTDTQYF	TGTGCCAGCAGCTTAGTCCCGGGGAGCACAGATACGCAGTATTTT
TRBV7-2	-	-	TRBJ1-2	CASSLASDRPYGYTF	TGTGCCAGCAGCTTAGCCTCGGACAGACCCTATGGCTACACCTTC
TRBV12-5	many	TRBD2	TRBJ2-1	CASGLRTTSGGTYNEQFF	TGTGCTAGTGGTTTGAGGACCACTAGCGGGGGCACCTACAATGAGCAGTTCTTC
TRBV6-5	-	TRBD1	TRBJ1-4	CASSYTYRGSNEKLFF	TGTGCCAGCAGTTACACATACAGGGGGAGTAATGAAAAACTGTTTTTT
TRBV7-9	few	TRBD1	TRBJ1-6	CASSLNGQAGSPLHF	TGTGCCAGCAGCTTAAATGGACAGGCGGGCTCACCCCTCCACTTT
TRBV7-2	few	TRBD1	TRBJ2-7	CASSLFGTGTYEQYF	TGTGCCAGCAGCTTATTTGGGACAGGTACCTACGAGCAGTACTTC
TRBV7-8	few	-	TRBJ2-6	CASSSGAGANGLTF	TGTGCCAGCAGCTCTGGAGCTGGGGCCAACGGCCTGACTTTC
TRBV5-1	few	TRBD1	TRBJ1-2	CASSIQGADGYTF	TGCGCCAGCAGCATTCAGGGGGCTGATGGCTACACCTTC
TRBV9	few	-	TRBJ2-1	CASSEGSKEQFF	TGTGCCAGCAGCGAGGGAAGTAAAGAGCAGTTCTTC
TRBV7-6	-	TRBD2	TRBJ2-7	CASSRQGEGFSYEQYF	TGTGCCAGCAGTCGCCAAGGGGAGGGCTTCTCCTACGAGCAGTACTTC
TRBV11-3	-	TRBD1	TRBJ2-1	CASSPRTGGKDEQFF	TGTGCCAGCAGCCCCCGGACAGGGGGGAAGGATGAGCAGTTCTTC
TRBV5-6	-	TRBD2	TRBJ2-1	CASSLRLAGGPNYNEQFF	TGTGCCAGCAGCTTAAGACTAGCGGGAGGCCCAAACTACAATGAGCAGTTCTTC
TRBV4-2	few	-	TRBJ2-7	CASSQEGGLSYEQYF	TGTGCCAGCAGCCAAGAGGGGGGACTCAGTTACGAGCAGTACTTC
TRBV20-1	few	-	TRBJ1-1	CSAGAGDTEAFF	TGCAGTGCCGGGGCAGGGGACACTGAAGCTTTCTTT
TRBV27	few	-	TRBJ1-2	CASSPGQHYGYTF	TGTGCCAGCAGCCCAGGACAGCACTATGGCTACACCTTC
TRBV4-3	few	-	TRBJ1-2	CASSQDSVGSYYGYTF	TGCGCCAGCAGCCAAGACAGTGTCGGTTCCTACTATGGCTACACCTTC
TRBV4-2	few	-	TRBJ2-7	CASSQESTYEQYF	TGTGCCAGCAGCCAAGAGTCTACCTACGAGCAGTACTTC
TRBV29-1	few	-	TRBJ2-3	CSAARGALTDTQYF	TGCAGCGCCGCGAGAGGGGCGCTTACAGATACGCAGTATTTT
TRBV5-1	-	-	TRBJ2-7	CASSFGWDTSYEQYF	TGCGCCAGCAGCTTTGGATGGGACACCTCCTACGAGCAGTACTTC
TRBV5-1	few	TRBD2	TRBJ2-6	CASSLVLAGDSGANVLTF	TGCGCCAGCAGCTTGGTATTAGCGGGCGACTCTGGGGCCAACGTCCTGACTTTC